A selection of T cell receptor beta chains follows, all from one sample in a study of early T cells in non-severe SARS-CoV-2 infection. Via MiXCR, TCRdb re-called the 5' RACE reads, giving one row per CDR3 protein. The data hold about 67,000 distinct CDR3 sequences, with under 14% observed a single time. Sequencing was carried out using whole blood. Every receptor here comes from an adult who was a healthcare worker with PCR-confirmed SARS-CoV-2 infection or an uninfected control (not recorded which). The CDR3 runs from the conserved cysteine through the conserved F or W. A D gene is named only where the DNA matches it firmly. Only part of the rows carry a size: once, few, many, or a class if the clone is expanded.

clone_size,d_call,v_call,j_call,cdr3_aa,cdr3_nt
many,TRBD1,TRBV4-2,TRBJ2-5,CASSQGDRDQETQYF,TGTGCCAGCAGCCAAGGGGACAGGGACCAAGAGACCCAGTACTTC
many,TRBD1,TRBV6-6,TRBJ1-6,CASSYSGTGTSPLHF,TGTGCCAGCAGTTACTCCGGGACAGGGACCTCACCCCTCCACTTT
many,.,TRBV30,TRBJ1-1,CAWMKGGSTEAFF,TGTGCCTGGATGAAGGGCGGTAGCACTGAAGCTTTCTTT
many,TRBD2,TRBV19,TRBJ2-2,CASSISPKASGRRGTGELFF,TGTGCCAGTAGTATCTCCCCCAAGGCTAGCGGGAGAAGGGGGACCGGGGAGCTGTTTTTT
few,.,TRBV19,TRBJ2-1,CASSIDYNEQFF,TGTGCCAGTAGTATCGACTACAATGAGCAGTTCTTC
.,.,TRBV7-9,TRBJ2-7,CASSLTHGRAPFEQYF,TGTGCCAGCAGCTTAACTCATGGCAGGGCCCCCTTCGAGCAGTACTTC
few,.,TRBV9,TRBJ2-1,CASSVVLNQFF,TGTGCCAGCAGCGTAGTGCTGAATCAGTTCTTC
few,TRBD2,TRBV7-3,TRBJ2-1,CASSFAAGGNNEQFF,TGTGCCAGCAGCTTCGCTGCGGGGGGAAACAATGAGCAGTTCTTC
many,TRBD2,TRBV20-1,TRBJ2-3,CSAQSGESTDTQYF,TGCAGTGCCCAGAGCGGGGAAAGCACAGATACGCAGTATTTT
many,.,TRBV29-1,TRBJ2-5,CSVEDGQGETQYF,TGCAGCGTTGAAGATGGCCAGGGAGAGACCCAGTACTTC
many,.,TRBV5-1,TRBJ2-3,CASSLPQEFYTDTQYF,TGCGCCAGCAGCTTGCCTCAGGAGTTCTACACAGATACGCAGTATTTT
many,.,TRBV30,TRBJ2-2,CAWSDLGRITGELFF,TGTGCCTGGAGTGATTTGGGCAGGATCACCGGGGAGCTGTTTTTT
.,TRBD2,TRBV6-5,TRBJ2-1,CASSKGRVAYNEQFF,TGTGCCAGCAGTAAGGGGAGGGTGGCCTACAATGAGCAGTTCTTC
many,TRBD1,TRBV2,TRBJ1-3,CASSRDRLSGNTIYF,TGTGCCAGCAGCCGGGACAGGCTATCTGGAAACACCATATATTTT
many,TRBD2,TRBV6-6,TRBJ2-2,CASSYRASGKSGELFF,TGTGCCAGCAGTTACAGGGCAAGCGGGAAGTCCGGGGAGCTGTTTTTT
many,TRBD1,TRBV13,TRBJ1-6,CASSFYRGYNSPLHF,TGTGCCAGCAGCTTTTACAGGGGTTATAATTCACCCCTCCACTTT
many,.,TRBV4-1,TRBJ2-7,CATSWEPSYEQYF,TGCGCCACCTCATGGGAACCCTCCTACGAGCAGTACTTC
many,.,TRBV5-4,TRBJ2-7,CASSLDNSYEQYF,TGTGCCAGCAGCTTGGACAACTCCTACGAGCAGTACTTC
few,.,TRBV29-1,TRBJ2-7,CSAGARDGLTYEQYF,TGCAGCGCTGGGGCCCGGGACGGCTTAACTTACGAGCAGTACTTC
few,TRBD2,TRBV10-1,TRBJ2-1,CARTGTSGNEQFF,TGCGCCAGGACCGGGACTAGCGGCAATGAGCAGTTCTTC
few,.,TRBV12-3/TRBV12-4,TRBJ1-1,CASSRTPLYTEAFF,TGTGCCAGCAGTCGGACCCCCCTTTACACTGAAGCTTTCTTT
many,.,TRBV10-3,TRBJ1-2,CAISDRRDSTNYGYTF,TGTGCCATCAGTGATCGTCGGGACTCTACTAACTATGGCTACACCTTC
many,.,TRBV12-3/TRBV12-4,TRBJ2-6,CASSFEASASGANVLTF,TGTGCCAGCAGTTTCGAGGCCTCCGCTTCTGGGGCCAACGTCCTGACTTTC
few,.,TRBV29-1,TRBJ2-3,CSGGTGNLDTQYF,TGCAGCGGTGGGACTGGGAACTTAGATACGCAGTATTTT
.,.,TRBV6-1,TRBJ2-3,CASSELTGQSTDTQYF,TGTGCCAGCAGTGAGCTAACAGGGCAGAGCACAGATACGCAGTATTTT
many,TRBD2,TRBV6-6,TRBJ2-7,CASRLAGGPYEQYF,TGTGCCAGCAGGCTAGCGGGAGGACCCTACGAGCAGTACTTC
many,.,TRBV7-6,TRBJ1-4,CASSSVSNEKLFF,TGTGCCAGCAGCTCCGTCTCTAATGAAAAACTGTTTTTT
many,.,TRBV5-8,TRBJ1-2,CASSLAKQGNDYGYTF,TGTGCCAGCAGCTTAGCCAAACAGGGCAACGACTATGGCTACACCTTC
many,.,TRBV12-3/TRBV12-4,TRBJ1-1,CASSLRTEAFF,TGTGCCAGCAGTTTACGGACTGAAGCTTTCTTT
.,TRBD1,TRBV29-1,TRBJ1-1,CSTDRGVTTEAFF,TGCAGCACGGACAGGGGAGTGACAACTGAAGCTTTCTTT
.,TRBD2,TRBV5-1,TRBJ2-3,CASSPGLAGQYTDTQYF,TGCGCCAGCAGCCCGGGACTAGCGGGGCAGTACACAGATACGCAGTATTTT
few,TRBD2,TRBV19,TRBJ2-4,CASSIPAGGPQNIQYF,TGTGCCAGTAGTATCCCAGCGGGAGGGCCGCAAAACATTCAGTACTTC
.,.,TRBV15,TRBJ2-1,CATSGTEVNEQFF,TGTGCCACCAGCGGCACAGAAGTCAATGAGCAGTTCTTC
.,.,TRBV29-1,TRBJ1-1,CSVEVPGASEAFF,TGCAGCGTTGAAGTCCCGGGGGCGAGTGAAGCTTTCTTT
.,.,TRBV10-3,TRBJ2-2,CAISEFENGELFF,TGTGCCATCAGTGAGTTTGAGAACGGGGAGCTGTTTTTT
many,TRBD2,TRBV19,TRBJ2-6,CASSSGEGSGANVLTF,TGTGCCAGTAGTTCGGGGGAGGGCTCTGGGGCCAACGTCCTGACTTTC
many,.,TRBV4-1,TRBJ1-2,CASSQVVVDYGYTF,TGCGCCAGCAGCCAAGTAGTGGTGGATTATGGCTACACCTTC
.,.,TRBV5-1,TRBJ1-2,CASSPRDTNYGYTF,TGCGCCAGCAGTCCCCGAGACACAAACTATGGCTACACCTTC
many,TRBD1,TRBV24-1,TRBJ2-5,CATSDSRTGLETQYF,TGTGCCACCAGTGATTCCCGGACAGGGCTGGAGACCCAGTACTTC
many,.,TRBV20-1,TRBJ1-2,CSAVEGHNGYTF,TGCAGTGCCGTGGAAGGGCACAACGGCTACACCTTC
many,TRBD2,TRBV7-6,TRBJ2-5,CASSSSGTMDQYF,TGTGCCAGCAGCTCCTCCGGGACTATGGACCAGTACTTC
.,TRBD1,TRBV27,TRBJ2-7,CASSLKGQGAKQYF,TGTGCCAGCAGTTTAAAGGGACAGGGGGCTAAGCAGTACTTC
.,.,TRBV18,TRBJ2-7,CASSPSGQGSSYEQYF,TGTGCCAGCTCACCCTCGGGTCAGGGAAGCTCCTACGAGCAGTACTTC
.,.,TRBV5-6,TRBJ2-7,CASSPSRGDYEQYF,TGTGCCAGCAGCCCAAGCCGTGGGGACTACGAGCAGTACTTC
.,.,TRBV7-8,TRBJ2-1,CASSLVVGLYNEQFF,TGTGCCAGCAGCTTAGTTGTGGGGCTTTACAATGAGCAGTTCTTC
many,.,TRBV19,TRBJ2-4,CASSMGRGFAKNIQYF,TGTGCCAGTAGTATGGGCAGGGGTTTTGCCAAAAACATTCAGTACTTC
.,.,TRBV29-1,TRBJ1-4,CSAGRENEKLFF,TGCAGCGCAGGTCGGGAAAATGAAAAACTGTTTTTT
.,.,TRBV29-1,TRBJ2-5,CSVDEGQYF,TGCAGCGTTGACGAGGGCCAGTACTTC
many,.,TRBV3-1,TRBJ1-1,CASSQSDTEAFF,TGTGCCAGCAGCCAATCCGACACTGAAGCTTTCTTT
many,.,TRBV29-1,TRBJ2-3,CSALKHLSTDTQYF,TGCAGCGCGTTAAAACACCTTAGCACAGATACGCAGTATTTT
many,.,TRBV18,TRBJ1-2,CASSPRDVDGYTF,TGTGCCAGCTCACCAAGGGATGTGGATGGCTACACCTTC
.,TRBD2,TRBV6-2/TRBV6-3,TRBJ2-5,CASSYGTSGGGETQYF,TGTGCCAGCAGTTACGGGACTAGCGGGGGCGGAGAGACCCAGTACTTC